The T cell receptor beta chain described here comes from a study of OX40 agonist ivuxolimab in advanced cancers. Study as a whole: An agonistic anti-OX40 (CD134) antibody, ivuxolimab, was used to treat the patients. Treatment received earlier with anti-PD-1, anti-PD-L1 or anti-CTLA-4 agents was allowed, and more than 35% had some.

The sample holds one count of this clone. Its antigen is still unknown. CDR1 is SGHRS and CDR2 is YFSETQ in the germline V gene. The CDR3 length is 16 residues. The V gene end was trimmed by 4 bases and the J gene end by 7 bases; junction bases not matched to a gene: 13. Study-wide findings and caveats: Relative to CD4+, CD8+ T cells held more expanded clones on average. Some nonresponders likewise displayed low normalized T-cell clonal expansion.

Produced via immunoSEQ multiplex PCR; TCRdb's table is partial and in-frame only. The sample has some 80,000 clones, about 90% seen once. This sample comprised CD4+ or CD8+ T cells sorted from blood, obtained in a trial of the OX40 agonist ivuxolimab. The origin of this receptor is an adult with an advanced solid tumor such as melanoma, head and neck, liver or kidney cancer. The chain is built from TRBV5-1 and TRBJ2-1, with 8 bases aligning to TRBD1. The CDR3 coding sequence is TGCGCCAGCAGCAATTATCGGGGACAGGTGGGGAATGAGCAGTTCTTC. It is translated as CASSNYRGQVGNEQFF.